These 23 T cell receptor beta chains came from one sample sequenced in a study of spatial heterogeneity in lung cancer. Study-wide findings and caveats: Intratumoral expanded alpha and beta TCR counts were found to track tumor mutation counts.

TCRdb re-derived calls from the 5' RACE reads in MiXCR, one entry per CDR3 protein. The sample includes about 28,000 distinct CDR3 sequences, about 7.1% of them seen just once. No cognate antigen is known for these TCRs. Time point meaning: sample taken at primary tumor resection. The specimen was lung tumor tissue, collected at surgery. The origin of the receptors is a male donor with early-stage non-small cell lung cancer.

The chain recombines TRBV7-2 with TRBJ1-2; 7 nucleotides line up with TRBD1. The CDR3 runs to 16 residues. The V segment lost 5 bases and the J segment 0 bases; nucleotides outside the gene matches: 9. Germline V lookup: CDR1 SGHTA, CDR2 FQGNSA. DNA of the CDR3: TGTGCCAGCAGCATCGGGACAGCGGCAACTAACTATGGCTACACCTTC. It encodes CASSIGTAATNYGYTF.

In this sample, this clonotype turned up a few times. The chain combines TRBV18 with TRBJ1-5, with D possibly being TRBD1 (6 bases). CDR1 and CDR2 from the germline V gene are KGHSH and LQKENI. The CDR3 has 13 amino acids. V lost 3 bases to trimming and J lost 7 bases, with 10 bases between them. The CDR3 sequence is CASSPEQGQPQHF. The CDR3 nucleotides read TGTGCCAGCTCACCGGAACAGGGACAGCCCCAGCATTTT.

This clonotype was found a few times. This sequence joins TRBV29-1 and TRBJ2-7; tentative D call: TRBD2 (6 bases). The V and J ends lost 4 bases and 0 bases respectively, with 13 bases between them. There are 14 residues in the CDR3. In germline, CDR1 is SQVTM, CDR2 ANQGSEA. CDR3 coding DNA: TGCAGCGTTGTCCCCCCCGGGGGCTCCTACGAGCAGTACTTC. Its translation is CSVVPPGGSYEQYF.

This clonotype was counted ten times or more. V usage is TRBV28 and J usage is TRBJ1-2; TRBD1 aligns across 7 bases. After removal of 5 bases from V and 4 bases from J, the junction contained 7 bases not matched to a gene. CDR1 MDHEN and CDR2 SYDVKM come from the germline V gene. The CDR3 is 14 residues long. Here the CDR3 DNA reads TGTGCCAGCAGTCCCGGGACAGTGATCTATGGCTACACCTTC. This translates into CASSPGTVIYGYTF.

This clonotype was recorded many times. V and J are TRBV7-2 and TRBJ2-1; D gene uncertain. Trimming cost V 1 base and J 9 bases, with 10 bases left between them. CDR3 size: 13 residues. Germline loops: CDR1 SGHTA, CDR2 FQGNSA. CDR3: CASSLVLTIEQFF. The DNA for the CDR3 is TGTGCCAGCAGCTTAGTACTGACGATTGAGCAGTTCTTC.

This clonotype was seen a few times. This chain joins TRBV6-5 and TRBJ2-2; the match to TRBD2 covers 13 bases. V lost 4 bases to trimming and J lost 2 bases; unmatched junction nucleotides: 10. There are 19 residues in the CDR3. Germline CDR1 reads MNHEY; CDR2 reads SVGAGI. The CDR3 DNA reads as TGTGCCAGCAGTTTAACCGGGACTAGCGGGGCCTTCAACACCGGGGAGCTGTTTTTT. It yields the protein CASSLTGTSGAFNTGELFF.

This clonotype was detected ten times or more. This chain connects TRBV20-1 to TRBJ2-3, with 8 bases that match TRBD2. The germline V gene encodes CDR1 DFQATT and CDR2 SNEGSKA (reference sequence). There are 15 residues in the CDR3. Trimming took 3 bases from V and 2 from J; bases not matched to a gene: 7. The chain's CDR3 is CSARRSGGVTDTQYF. For the CDR3, the DNA is TGCAGTGCTAGGAGGAGCGGGGGTGTCACAGATACGCAGTATTTT.

This clonotype occurred many times. The DNA of the CDR3 is TGCAGTGCTAATCGTCCCGGGACAGGGTCGGCTGAAGCTTTCTTT. Translation gives CSANRPGTGSAEAFF. The gene calls are TRBV20-1 and TRBJ1-1; 9 nucleotides match TRBD1. This CDR3 comprises 15 residues. The J segment lost 6 bases and the V segment lost 4 bases, leaving 12 bases of the junction unmatched. Germline V gene data show CDR1 as DFQATT and CDR2 as SNEGSKA (reference sequence).

This clonotype was found many times. The V call is TRBV7-9, the J call TRBJ2-2; TRBD1 agrees at 8 bases. V trimming: 10 bases; J trimming: 4 bases; junction bases outside the gene matches: 2. The germline CDR1 and CDR2 sequences are SEHNR and FQNEAQ (reference sequence). CDR3 length equals 12 residues. CDR3 protein: CATGGFTGELFF. CDR3 coding DNA: TGTGCCACAGGGGGCTTCACCGGGGAGCTGTTTTTT.

The gene calls are TRBV7-2 and TRBJ1-5, with 11 nucleotides matching TRBD1. The CDR3 consists of 18 residues. Germline loops: CDR1 SGHTA, CDR2 FQGNSA. With 1 base clipped from V and 6 bases from J, the junction kept 11 bases outside the gene matches. CDR3 loop: CASSLVGIGQGAVQPQHF. The DNA of the CDR3 is TGTGCCAGCAGCTTAGTAGGGATTGGACAGGGGGCCGTTCAGCCCCAGCATTTT. Full variable domain (outside the CDR3, taken from reference TRBV7-2 and TRBJ1-5): GAGVSQSPSNKVTEKGKDVELRCDPISGHTALYWYRQSLGQGLEFLIYFQGNSAPDKSGLPSDRFSAERTGGSVSTLTIQRTQQEDSAVYLCASSLVGIGQGAVQPQHFGDGTRLSIL.

This clonotype was seen many times. V usage is TRBV20-1 and J usage is TRBJ1-2; D is perhaps TRBD1 (5 bases). Trimming took off 3 bases at V and 6 bases at J, with 14 bases between the two ends. CDR3 length: 13 amino acids. Germline lookup yields CDR1 DFQATT and CDR2 SNEGSKA (reference sequence). CDR3 protein: CSASNTGRDGYTF. The CDR3 region has the DNA TGCAGTGCTAGTAACACGGGACGGGATGGCTACACCTTC.

This clonotype rates as medium-sized. V and J are TRBV4-1 and TRBJ2-1, with D perhaps matching TRBD1 or TRBD2 (5 bases each). The V end was cut by 1 base, the J end by 7 bases, with 11 bases between. Germline V gene lookup returns CDR1 MGHRA and CDR2 YSYEKL. The CDR3 consists of 14 residues. The CDR3 here is CASSQVGTGNEQFF. The CDR3 DNA reads as TGCGCCAGCAGCCAAGTGGGGACCGGAAATGAGCAGTTCTTC.

The chain employs TRBV6-2 or TRBV6-3 and TRBJ1-2; 9 bases line up with TRBD1. CDR3 size: 17 residues. After removal of 0 bases from V and 7 bases from J, the junction contained 12 bases not matched to a gene. In germline, CDR1 is MNHEY, CDR2 SVGEGT. The CDR3 loop reads CASSYSPPGQGVGGYTF. CDR3 bases: TGTGCCAGCAGTTACTCTCCTCCGGGACAGGGAGTCGGTGGCTACACCTTC.

There are many counts of this clonotype. The chain is built from TRBV20-1 and TRBJ1-2, with D unresolved. The germline gives CDR1 DFQATT, CDR2 SNEGSKA (reference sequence). V lost 3 bases and J lost 4, with 9 bases in between. This CDR3 has 12 amino acids. CDR3 protein: CSASITGYGYTF. As DNA, the CDR3 is TGCAGTGCTAGCATAACTGGCTATGGCTACACCTTC.

In this sample, this clonotype turned up many times. The rearrangement uses TRBV4-1 and TRBJ2-2; D gene unclear. The CDR3 runs 18 residues. Germline V CDR1 and CDR2: MGHRA, YSYEKL. V gave up 4 bases and J gave up 4 bases, with 22 bases separating them. CDR3 nucleotides: TGCGCCAGCAGCCGCGACCCCACGCGGCCTGGGATCACCGGGGAGCTGTTTTTT. As protein: CASSRDPTRPGITGELFF.

This clonotype was recorded a few times. Given a much more abundant clone one base away, this may be a read error. This rearrangement joins TRBV7-2 to TRBJ2-3, with 7 bases identical to TRBD2. Trimming at V came to 1 base and at J to 0 bases, leaving 1 base not matched to a gene. Germline V gene sequence: CDR1 SGHTA, CDR2 FQGNSA. This CDR3 comprises 15 residues. CDR3: CASSLVGGSTDTQYF. CDR3 nucleotide sequence: TGTGCCAGCAGCTTAGTCGGGGGGAGCACAGATACGCAGTATTTT.

In its sample, this clonotype was seen a few times. The genes are TRBV5-1 and TRBJ2-2, with D perhaps TRBD1 (6 bases). V gave up 2 bases and J gave up 7 bases, with 9 bases separating them. Germline CDR1 reads SGHRS; CDR2 reads YFSETQ. The CDR3 runs to 13 residues. The CDR3 DNA sequence: TGCGCCAGCAGCTTCGGGACAATCGGGGAGCTGTTTTTT. Translating gives CASSFGTIGELFF.

As for this clonotype: A much larger clone lies one base from this, so it may be a read error. The gene calls are TRBV4-3 and TRBJ1-5; 10 nucleotides line up with TRBD1. The CDR3 loop spans 14 amino acids. The germline gives CDR1 LGHNA, CDR2 YSLEER. The CDR3 reads CANSRTGGGQPQHF. In nucleotides, the CDR3 is TGCGCCAACAGCCGGACAGGGGGAGGGCAGCCCCAGCATTTT.

This clonotype was observed many times. This chain links TRBV20-1 with TRBJ2-1, with D maybe TRBD2 (6 bases). The CDR3 extends over 13 amino acids. Germline CDR1 and CDR2: DFQATT and SNEGSKA (reference sequence). Trimming cost V 6 bases and J 5 bases, with 14 bases left between them. The CDR3 region is CSARSGLNNEQFF. The DNA for the CDR3 is TGCAGTGCAAGAAGTGGACTAAACAATGAGCAGTTCTTC.

This clonotype was seen repeatedly, ten times or more. In DNA form, the CDR3 reads TGCAGTGCTAGAGATTTAGGGACTAGCGGCACAGATACGCAGTATTTT. Amino acids: CSARDLGTSGTDTQYF. V is TRBV20-1 and J is TRBJ2-3, with 10 bases identical to TRBD2. The J segment lost 1 base and the V segment lost 0 bases, leaving 4 bases of the junction unmatched. CDR3 length: 16 amino acids. Germline V gene sequence: CDR1 DFQATT, CDR2 SNEGSKA (reference sequence).

The gene calls are TRBV2 and TRBJ2-7; 7 nucleotides agree with TRBD1. Germline V gene sequence: CDR1 SNHLY, CDR2 FYNNEI. The trim removed 6 bases at V and 1 base at J, leaving 6 bases unmatched. This CDR3 has 14 residues. The CDR3 coding sequence is TGTGCCAGCAGCCGGGACAGAATATCCTACGAGCAGTACTTC. It codes for CASSRDRISYEQYF.

The chain links TRBV7-2 to TRBJ2-5, with D tentatively TRBD2 (7 bases). The V end was cut by 2 bases, the J end by 5 bases, with 21 bases between. This CDR3 is 17 amino acids long. Germline-derived CDR1 and CDR2 are SGHTA and FQGNSA. The CDR3 bases are TGTGCCAGCAGCTTATCCTTGTATGGCGGGGGCCGCGAGACCCAGTACTTC. Its translation is CASSLSLYGGGRETQYF. Looking up the rest from reference TRBV7-2 and TRBJ2-5 gives the full variable domain: GAGVSQSPSNKVTEKGKDVELRCDPISGHTALYWYRQSLGQGLEFLIYFQGNSAPDKSGLPSDRFSAERTGGSVSTLTIQRTQQEDSAVYLCASSLSLYGGGRETQYFGPGTRLLVL.

This clonotype was detected many times. This chain links TRBV20-1 with TRBJ2-1, with 7 bases that match TRBD2. V lost 5 bases and J lost 7; bases outside the gene matches: 14. The CDR3 contains 15 residues. Germline CDR1 and CDR2: DFQATT and SNEGSKA (reference sequence). CDR3 nucleotide sequence: TGCAGTGCTCACAGCCCACCCGGGCGGGGGAATGAGCAGTTCTTC. Protein product: CSAHSPPGRGNEQFF.